This is a list of T cell receptor beta chains from one sample in a study of T cell repertoires in cytomegalovirus infection. TCRdb fed the reads into MiXCR, producing one record per CDR3 protein. The sample shows some 54,000 distinct CDR3 sequences, 15% to 20% of them seen only once. Which antigens these TCRs recognize remains unknown. This specimen consisted of CD8+ T cells from cultured PBMCs, obtained from culture after CMV antigen stimulation. Receptors originate from a human donor in good health (CMV status not recorded). Some clones in this sample may be carry-over from other donors' samples. Each CDR3 is given with its conserved first and last residue. The D gene is left open where the match is weak. For some rows the clone size is stated as once, few or many, or as a class when expanded; others skip it.

clone size,J gene,V gene,D gene,CDR3 protein,CDR3 DNA
few,TRBJ2-7,TRBV12-3/TRBV12-4,-,CASSYSSYEQYF,TGTGCCAGCAGCTATAGCTCCTACGAGCAGTACTTC
few,TRBJ1-1,TRBV6-2/TRBV6-3,TRBD1,CASSRNVNRGNTEAFF,TGTGCCAGCAGTAGGAACGTCAACAGGGGGAACACTGAAGCTTTCTTT
few,TRBJ2-5,TRBV27,-,CASSFDGGETQYF,TGTGCCAGCAGTTTTGATGGGGGAGAGACCCAGTACTTC
few,TRBJ2-7,TRBV7-9,-,CASSLATMSGHEQYF,TGTGCCAGCAGCTTAGCAACAATGTCGGGGCACGAGCAGTACTTC
-,TRBJ2-1,TRBV12-5,TRBD1,CASDPGQGLYNEQFF,TGTGCTAGTGATCCGGGACAGGGTCTCTACAATGAGCAGTTCTTC
-,TRBJ2-2,TRBV7-6,-,CASSFSGNTGELFF,TGTGCCAGCAGCTTTAGCGGGAACACCGGGGAGCTGTTTTTT
many,TRBJ1-5,TRBV4-1,TRBD1,CASSQEGQDYQPQHF,TGCGCCAGCAGCCAAGAGGGACAGGATTATCAGCCCCAGCATTTT
-,TRBJ2-1,TRBV7-9,-,CASSLGRGEQFF,TGTGCCAGCAGCTTGGGCAGGGGAGAGCAGTTCTTC
-,TRBJ1-1,TRBV6-2/TRBV6-3,-,CASSYPQGRRVTEAFF,TGTGCCAGCAGTTACCCCCAGGGGAGAAGGGTCACTGAAGCTTTCTTT
-,TRBJ2-5,TRBV28,-,CASSLGASEKETQYF,TGTGCCAGCAGCCTAGGGGCTAGCGAAAAAGAGACCCAGTACTTC
-,TRBJ2-7,TRBV6-1,TRBD1,CASSEYPGGASYEQYF,TGTGCCAGCAGTGAATATCCAGGGGGCGCTTCCTACGAGCAGTACTTC
-,TRBJ2-1,TRBV7-9,TRBD2,CASSSLGTSGSRNEQFF,TGTGCCAGCAGCTCCCTAGGGACTAGCGGGTCCCGCAATGAGCAGTTCTTC
few,TRBJ1-1,TRBV7-9,TRBD1,CASSIPGQGNTEAFF,TGTGCCAGCAGCATCCCCGGACAGGGGAACACTGAAGCTTTCTTT
-,TRBJ1-1,TRBV12-3/TRBV12-4,TRBD1,CASSNRGRSTEAFF,TGTGCCAGCAGCAACAGGGGGCGTTCCACTGAAGCTTTCTTT
few,TRBJ2-5,TRBV12-3/TRBV12-4,-,CASSPEDSLRETQYF,TGTGCCAGCAGTCCGGAGGACAGTCTACGGGAGACCCAGTACTTC
few,TRBJ2-3,TRBV7-2,TRBD2,CASSFTSGGTDTQYF,TGTGCCAGCAGCTTTACTAGCGGGGGCACAGATACGCAGTATTTT
-,TRBJ1-1,TRBV12-3/TRBV12-4,-,CASSLAIPEAFF,TGTGCCAGCAGCCTGGCAATCCCGGAAGCTTTCTTT
-,TRBJ1-5,TRBV7-2,-,CASSIGPPFNQPQHF,TGTGCCAGCAGCATCGGGCCACCCTTCAATCAGCCCCAGCATTTT
few,TRBJ2-5,TRBV7-9,-,CASSLARGRETQYF,TGTGCCAGCAGCTTAGCGCGTGGGCGGGAGACCCAGTACTTC
-,TRBJ2-3,TRBV7-9,TRBD1,CASSSETGTGADTQYF,TGTGCCAGCAGCTCCGAGACCGGGACAGGAGCAGATACGCAGTATTTT
-,TRBJ1-1,TRBV7-2,-,CASSLDPAGTEAFF,TGTGCCAGCAGCTTAGATCCGGCGGGTACTGAAGCTTTCTTT
-,TRBJ2-1,TRBV6-6,-,CASSYEGQYNEQFF,TGTGCCAGCAGTTACGAAGGACAGTACAATGAGCAGTTCTTC
-,TRBJ2-7,TRBV6-6,TRBD1,CASSFGTDAYEQYF,TGTGCCAGCAGTTTTGGGACAGACGCCTACGAGCAGTACTTC
-,TRBJ2-1,TRBV27,TRBD1,CASSPGQVYNEQFF,TGTGCCAGCAGTCCGGGACAGGTCTACAATGAGCAGTTCTTC
-,TRBJ1-1,TRBV7-8,-,CASSGRGIEAFF,TGTGCCAGCAGCGGTAGAGGAATCGAAGCTTTCTTT
few,TRBJ2-1,TRBV3-1,-,CASSQGGGAVYNEQFF,TGTGCCAGCAGCCAAGGTGGAGGGGCCGTCTACAATGAGCAGTTCTTC
-,TRBJ2-1,TRBV11-2,-,CASSLAGVPDYNEQFF,TGTGCCAGCAGCTTAGCCGGGGTCCCCGACTACAATGAGCAGTTCTTC
-,TRBJ2-4,TRBV7-6,TRBD2,CASSLLLAGVGKNIQYF,TGTGCCAGCAGCTTATTACTAGCGGGGGTCGGCAAAAACATTCAGTACTTC
few,TRBJ1-2,TRBV12-3/TRBV12-4,TRBD1,CASSSGTGGAYGYTF,TGTGCCAGCAGTTCCGGGACAGGAGGGGCCTATGGCTACACCTTC
-,TRBJ2-5,TRBV15,TRBD2,CATKAGLQETQYF,TGTGCCACCAAAGCGGGACTCCAAGAGACCCAGTACTTC
-,TRBJ2-7,TRBV7-2,-,CASSLVPGKLNEQYF,TGTGCCAGCAGCTTAGTTCCAGGGAAGCTAAACGAGCAGTACTTC
-,TRBJ2-7,TRBV6-2/TRBV6-3,-,CASTGPSYEQYF,TGTGCCAGCACGGGACCCTCCTACGAGCAGTACTTC
few,TRBJ1-5,TRBV4-1,-,CASAGRAGNQPQHF,TGCGCCAGTGCGGGGAGGGCTGGCAATCAGCCCCAGCATTTT
few,TRBJ2-1,TRBV7-6,-,CASSSGPRGEQFF,TGTGCCAGCAGCTCCGGGCCCCGGGGTGAGCAGTTCTTC
-,TRBJ1-6,TRBV7-2,-,CASSLVDTVSSYNSPLHF,TGTGCCAGCAGCTTAGTGGACACCGTCAGCTCCTATAATTCACCCCTCCACTTT
-,TRBJ1-6,TRBV6-1,-,CASSDTGFGNSPLHF,TGTGCCAGCAGTGACACAGGGTTTGGAAATTCACCCCTCCACTTT
-,TRBJ1-3,TRBV10-3,TRBD1,CAISRDRGNTIYF,TGTGCCATCAGCCGGGACAGGGGAAACACCATATATTTT
many,TRBJ2-5,TRBV7-2,TRBD1,CASRPRTGAQETQYF,TGTGCCAGCAGACCCAGGACAGGGGCACAAGAGACCCAGTACTTC
few,TRBJ2-7,TRBV6-2/TRBV6-3,-,CASSYDRDAFTLF,TGTGCCAGCAGTTACGATCGGGACGCCTTCACTCTCTTC
-,TRBJ1-1,TRBV27,-,CASSFSGTENTEAFF,TGTGCCAGCAGTTTTTCAGGGACGGAGAACACTGAAGCTTTCTTT
medium-sized,TRBJ1-2,TRBV6-5,-,CASSLVGDGYTF,TGTGCCAGCAGTTTAGTCGGGGATGGCTACACCTTC
few,TRBJ1-4,TRBV6-8,-,CASSSGESWEKLFF,TGTGCCAGCAGTTCAGGGGAGTCTTGGGAAAAACTGTTTTTT
few,TRBJ1-1,TRBV11-2,-,CASSSRVPGSPMNTEAFF,TGTGCCAGCAGCTCCCGGGTCCCCGGTTCACCGATGAACACTGAAGCTTTCTTT
-,TRBJ2-7,TRBV7-2,TRBD2,CASSILADTYEQYF,TGTGCCAGCAGCATACTAGCGGATACCTACGAGCAGTACTTC
-,TRBJ1-1,TRBV7-2,-,CASSSSPEAFF,TGTGCCAGCAGCTCCAGTCCTGAAGCTTTCTTT
-,TRBJ2-7,TRBV7-9,-,CASSLESTSSYEQYF,TGTGCCAGCAGCTTAGAGAGTACGAGCTCCTACGAGCAGTACTTC
many,TRBJ2-7,TRBV28,TRBD1,CASTWTGNSYEQYF,TGTGCCAGCACCTGGACAGGGAACTCCTACGAGCAGTACTTC
-,TRBJ1-2,TRBV25-1,TRBD1,CASRDRVYNYGYTF,TGTGCCAGCAGGGACAGGGTTTACAACTATGGCTACACCTTC
few,TRBJ2-7,TRBV28,TRBD1,CASTTPGQGGFYEQYF,TGTGCCAGCACGACCCCAGGACAGGGTGGCTTCTACGAGCAGTACTTC
few,TRBJ2-7,TRBV5-5,TRBD2,CASRMEWGTGTSGYEQYF,TGTGCCAGCAGAATGGAGTGGGGCACCGGGACTAGCGGGTACGAGCAGTACTTC
few,TRBJ2-7,TRBV7-9,-,CASSSSGKGIYEQYF,TGTGCCAGCAGCTCCTCCGGGAAGGGTATCTACGAGCAGTACTTC
few,TRBJ2-1,TRBV5-6,-,CASSSLRLNNGNEQFF,TGTGCCAGCAGCTCTCTACGGTTAAACAATGGCAATGAGCAGTTCTTC
few,TRBJ2-3,TRBV7-8,-,CASSLAWDPTDTQYF,TGTGCCAGCAGCTTAGCGTGGGATCCCACAGATACGCAGTATTTT
few,TRBJ2-7,TRBV12-3/TRBV12-4,TRBD1,CASSSGDRQYEQYF,TGTGCCAGCAGTTCCGGGGACAGACAGTACGAGCAGTACTTC
few,TRBJ2-4,TRBV12-3/TRBV12-4,-,CASRNYDRPQNIQYF,TGTGCCAGCAGGAACTATGACAGACCTCAAAACATTCAGTACTTC
-,TRBJ2-3,TRBV20-1,-,CSARAADSSTDTQYF,TGCAGTGCTAGAGCGGCGGATTCGAGCACAGATACGCAGTATTTT
-,TRBJ1-6,TRBV25-1,-,CASSEPTGPLHF,TGTGCCAGCAGTGAACCTACCGGACCCCTCCACTTT
-,TRBJ2-3,TRBV7-2,-,CASSLEITDTQYF,TGTGCCAGCAGCTTAGAGATCACAGATACGCAGTATTTT
few,TRBJ2-6,TRBV11-2,-,CASSPRGGADYSGANVLTF,TGTGCCAGCAGCCCCAGAGGAGGCGCTGACTACTCTGGGGCCAACGTCCTGACTTTC